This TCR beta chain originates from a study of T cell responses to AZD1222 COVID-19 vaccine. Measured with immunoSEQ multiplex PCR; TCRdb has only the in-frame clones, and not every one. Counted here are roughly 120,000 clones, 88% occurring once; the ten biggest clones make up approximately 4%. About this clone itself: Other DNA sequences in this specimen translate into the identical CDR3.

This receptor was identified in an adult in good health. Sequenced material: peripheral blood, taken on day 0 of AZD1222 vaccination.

CDR3 sequence reads: CASSLERGNTIYF. CDR3 nucleotides: TGTGCCAGCAGCTTAGAACGGGGAAACACCATATATTTT. This chain joins TRBV7-9 and TRBJ1-3; D not certain. Germline CDR1 and CDR2: SEHNR and FQNEAQ (reference sequence). Trimming shortened V by 1 base and J by 4 bases, and 5 bases separated the two germline ends. This CDR3 spans 13 amino acids.